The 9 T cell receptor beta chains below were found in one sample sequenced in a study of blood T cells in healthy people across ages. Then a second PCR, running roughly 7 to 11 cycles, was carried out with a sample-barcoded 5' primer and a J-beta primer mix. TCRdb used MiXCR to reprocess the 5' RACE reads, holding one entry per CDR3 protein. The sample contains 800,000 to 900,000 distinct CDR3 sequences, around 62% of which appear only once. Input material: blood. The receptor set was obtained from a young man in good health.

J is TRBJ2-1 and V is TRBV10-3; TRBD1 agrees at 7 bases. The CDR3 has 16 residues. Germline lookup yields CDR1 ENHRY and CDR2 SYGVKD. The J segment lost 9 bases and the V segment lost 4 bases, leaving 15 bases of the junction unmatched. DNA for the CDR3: TGTGCCATCAGTGCAAGGTTCCGACAGGGCCATAGTGAGCAGTTCTTC. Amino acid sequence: CAISARFRQGHSEQFF.

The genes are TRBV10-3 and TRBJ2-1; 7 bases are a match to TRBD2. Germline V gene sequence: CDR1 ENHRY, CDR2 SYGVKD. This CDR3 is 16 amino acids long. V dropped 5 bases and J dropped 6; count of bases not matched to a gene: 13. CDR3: CAISSTAGLPTNEQFF. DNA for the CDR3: TGTGCCATCAGTTCAACCGCGGGACTACCTACCAATGAGCAGTTCTTC.

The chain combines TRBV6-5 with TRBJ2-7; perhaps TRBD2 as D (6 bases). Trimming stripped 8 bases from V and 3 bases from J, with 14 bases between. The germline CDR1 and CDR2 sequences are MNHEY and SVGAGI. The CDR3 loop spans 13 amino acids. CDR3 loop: CASRPGRFYEQYF. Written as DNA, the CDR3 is TGTGCCAGCCGGCCAGGGAGGTTCTACGAGCAGTACTTC.

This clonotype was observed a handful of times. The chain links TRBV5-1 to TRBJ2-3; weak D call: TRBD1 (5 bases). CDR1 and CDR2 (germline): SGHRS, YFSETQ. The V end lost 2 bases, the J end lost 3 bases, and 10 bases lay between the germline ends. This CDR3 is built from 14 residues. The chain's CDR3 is CASSFGRVTDTQYF. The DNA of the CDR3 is TGCGCCAGCAGCTTTGGCAGGGTAACAGATACGCAGTATTTT.

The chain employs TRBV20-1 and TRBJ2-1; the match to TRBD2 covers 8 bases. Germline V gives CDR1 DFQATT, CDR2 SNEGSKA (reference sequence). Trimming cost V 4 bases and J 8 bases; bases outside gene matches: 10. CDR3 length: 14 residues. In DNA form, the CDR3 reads TGCAGTGCTATTCCGGGACTAGGGTCCCATGAGCAGTTCTTC. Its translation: CSAIPGLGSHEQFF.

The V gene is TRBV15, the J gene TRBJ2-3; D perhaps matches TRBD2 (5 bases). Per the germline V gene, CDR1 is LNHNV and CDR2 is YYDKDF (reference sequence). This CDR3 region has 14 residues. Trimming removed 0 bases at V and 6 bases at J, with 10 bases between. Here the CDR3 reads CATSREASFDTQYF. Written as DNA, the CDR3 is TGTGCCACCAGCAGAGAGGCTAGCTTCGATACGCAGTATTTT. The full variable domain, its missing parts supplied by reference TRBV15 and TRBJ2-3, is DAMVIQNPRYQVTQFGKPVTLSCSQTLNHNVMYWYQQKSSQAPKLLFHYYDKDFNNEADTPDNFQSRRPNTSFCFLDIRSPGLGDTAMYLCATSREASFDTQYFGPGTRLTVL.

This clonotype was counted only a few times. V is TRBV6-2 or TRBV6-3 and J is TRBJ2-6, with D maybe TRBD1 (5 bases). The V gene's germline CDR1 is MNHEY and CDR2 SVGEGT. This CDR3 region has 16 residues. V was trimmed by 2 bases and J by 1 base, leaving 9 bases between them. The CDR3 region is CASSYARTSGANVLTF. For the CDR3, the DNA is TGTGCCAGCAGTTACGCCCGGACATCTGGGGCCAACGTCCTGACTTTC.

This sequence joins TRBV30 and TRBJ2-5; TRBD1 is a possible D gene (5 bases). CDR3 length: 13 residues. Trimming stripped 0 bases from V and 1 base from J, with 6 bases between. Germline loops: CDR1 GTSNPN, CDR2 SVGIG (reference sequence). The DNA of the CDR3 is TGTGCCTGGAGTGTCGACAGCCAAGAGACCCAGTACTTC. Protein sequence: CAWSVDSQETQYF.

CDR3: CASGFQVDNGYTF. CDR3 coding DNA: TGTGCCAGCGGGTTCCAGGTCGACAATGGCTACACCTTC. The chain joins TRBV2 to TRBJ1-2; no clear D gene. Per germline, CDR1 SNHLY and CDR2 FYNNEI. Trimming stripped 8 bases from V and 6 bases from J, with 16 bases between. The CDR3 is 13 amino acids.